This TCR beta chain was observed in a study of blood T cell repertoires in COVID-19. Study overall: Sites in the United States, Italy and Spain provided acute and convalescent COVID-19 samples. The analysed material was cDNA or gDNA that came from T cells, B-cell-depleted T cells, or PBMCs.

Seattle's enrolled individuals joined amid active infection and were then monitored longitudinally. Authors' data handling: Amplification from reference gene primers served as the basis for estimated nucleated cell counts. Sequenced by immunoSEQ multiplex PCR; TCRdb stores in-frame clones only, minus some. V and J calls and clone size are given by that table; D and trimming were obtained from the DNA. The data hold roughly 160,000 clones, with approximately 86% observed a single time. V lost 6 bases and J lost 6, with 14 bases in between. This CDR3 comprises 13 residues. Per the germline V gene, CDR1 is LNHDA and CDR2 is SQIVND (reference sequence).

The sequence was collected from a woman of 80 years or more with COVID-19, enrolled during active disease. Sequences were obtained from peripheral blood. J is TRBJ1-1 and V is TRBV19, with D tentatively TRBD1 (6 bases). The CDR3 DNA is TGTGCCAGTAGCCTACAGGGCAAGCCTGAAGCTTTCTTT. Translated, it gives CASSLQGKPEAFF.